A single sample is the source of the 26 T cell receptor beta chains below, sequenced in a study of PD-1 blockade in classical Hodgkin lymphoma. Every patient had relapsed following autologous stem cell transplantation, and cohorts differed in brentuximab vedotin exposure. The assay was immunoSEQ multiplex PCR, and TCRdb's table has in-frame clones only and misses some. The table shows about 17,000 clones, with roughly 80% occurring only once. Sequencing used peripheral blood mononuclear cells (PBMCs), obtained before the second cycle of nivolumab. Receptors were obtained from a human donor with classical Hodgkin lymphoma.

The genes are TRBV25-1 and TRBJ2-7; the D is unclear. Per germline, CDR1 MGHDK and CDR2 SYGVNS. The CDR3 has 11 residues. V lost 1 base to trimming and J lost 2 bases, with 0 bases between them. CDR3 bases: TGTGCCAGCAGTGAATCCTACGAGCAGTACTTC. Residues: CASSESYEQYF.

This clone is a singleton in its sample. The chain is built from TRBV10-3 and TRBJ1-4; D not resolved. The V and J ends lost 2 bases and 4 bases respectively, with 11 bases between them. The CDR3 is made up of 15 amino acids. Germline V gene sequence: CDR1 ENHRY, CDR2 SYGVKD. In DNA, the CDR3 is TGTGCCATCAGTGAGGGAGCAGGCTATAATGAAAAACTGTTTTTT. Its protein product is CAISEGAGYNEKLFF.

The chain carries TRBV19 and TRBJ2-7; D unresolved. V lost 3 bases and J lost 0, with 12 bases in between. CDR3 length: 15 amino acids. Germline V gene lookup returns CDR1 LNHDA and CDR2 SQIVND (reference sequence). The CDR3 bases are TGTGCCAGTAGTATCAAAGGGCTGGGCTCCTACGAGCAGTACTTC. Amino acid sequence: CASSIKGLGSYEQYF.

CDR3 amino acids: CASSQDRRTQYF. Here the CDR3 DNA reads TGTGCCAGCAGCCAAGATCGCAGAACCCAGTACTTC. This sequence joins TRBV4-2 and TRBJ2-5; no clear D gene. The CDR3 sequence is 12 residues long. Germline loops: CDR1 LGHNA, CDR2 YNFKEQ. V was pared by 0 bases and J by 8 bases, with 7 bases between.

The rearrangement links TRBV5-1 to TRBJ2-3, with 9 nucleotides matching TRBD2. Germline V gene lookup returns CDR1 SGHRS and CDR2 YFSETQ. The CDR3 has 15 amino acids. The V gene end was trimmed by 5 bases and the J gene end by 3 bases; junction bases not matched to a gene: 7. CDR3 bases: TGCGCCAGCAGAGTAGCGGGGGAGAGAACAGATACGCAGTATTTT. This encodes CASRVAGERTDTQYF.

This chain connects TRBV12-2 to TRBJ1-2. TRBV12-2 is given as a pseudogene. CDR3 length equals 20 residues. CDR3 in amino acids: CASRERPYRWGPGLSYGYTF. In DNA, the CDR3 is TGTGCAAGTCGCGAAAGGCCCTACCGTTGGGGACCGGGCCTTTCCTATGGCTACACCTTC.

This clone was observed a handful of times. J is TRBJ1-1 and V is TRBV20-1; 7 positions match TRBD1. The CDR3 is made up of 10 amino acids. With V trimmed by 5 bases and J by 11 bases, 5 bases remained unmatched. Germline-derived CDR1 and CDR2 are DFQATT and SNEGSKA (reference sequence). The CDR3 DNA reads as TGCAGTGCTGGCGGGACAGATGCTTTCTTT. It specifies CSAGGTDAFF.

This clone came up a few times. V gene TRBV7-8 combines with J gene TRBJ1-5; 7 bases map to TRBD1. V dropped 0 bases and J dropped 0; count of bases not matched to a gene: 2. The CDR3 length is 16 residues. CDR1 is SGHVS, CDR2 FQNEAQ, per germline. The chain's CDR3 is CASSLATGYSNQPQHF. In nucleotides, the CDR3 is TGTGCCAGCAGCTTAGCGACAGGGTATAGCAATCAGCCCCAGCATTTT.

Only a few counts were recorded for this clone. The rearrangement links TRBV29-1 to TRBJ2-5; the match to TRBD1 covers 8 bases. This CDR3 is built from 16 residues. Trimming at V came to 0 bases and at J to 7 bases, leaving 13 bases not matched to a gene. Germline V gene data show CDR1 as SQVTM and CDR2 as ANQGSEA. The CDR3 protein is CSVEDLGNRGVVTQYF. In DNA, the CDR3 is TGCAGCGTTGAAGATCTGGGGAACAGGGGGGTGGTGACCCAGTACTTC.

The chain joins TRBV18 to TRBJ1-3, with unresolved D. The germline CDR1 and CDR2 sequences are KGHSH and LQKENI. The CDR3 is made up of 16 amino acids. V was shortened by 0 bases and J by 6 bases, with 15 bases between the two germline ends. This CDR3 reads CASSPPSTEWENTIYF. In DNA, the CDR3 is TGTGCCAGCTCACCACCGTCCACAGAGTGGGAAAACACCATATATTTT.

This clone rates as large. The rearrangement uses TRBV19 and TRBJ1-2; 7 positions agree with TRBD1. This CDR3 contains 15 residues. Germline V gene sequence: CDR1 LNHDA, CDR2 SQIVND (reference sequence). Trimming cost V 2 bases and J 4 bases; bases outside gene matches: 7. DNA of the CDR3: TGTGCCAGTAGTATAACGTGGGGGACAGCCTATGGCTACACCTTC. This gives the protein CASSITWGTAYGYTF. Full variable domain (rest looked up from reference TRBV19 and TRBJ1-2): DGGITQSPKYLFRKEGQNVTLSCEQNLNHDAMYWYRQDPGQGLRLIYYSQIVNDFQKGDIAEGYSVSREKKESFPLTVTSAQKNPTAFYLCASSITWGTAYGYTFGSGTRLTVV.

The chain has TRBV9 and TRBJ2-1; unclear D gene. The CDR3 extends over 12 amino acids. Germline V gene lookup returns CDR1 SGDLS and CDR2 YYNGEE. The V end lost 0 bases, the J end lost 9 bases, and 7 bases lay between the germline ends. CDR3 nucleotide sequence: TGTGCCAGCAGCGTAGATTTCGGTGAGCAGTTCTTC. Amino acid sequence: CASSVDFGEQFF.

The genes are TRBV2 and TRBJ1-5, with 8 bases fitting TRBD1. Germline trimming cut 10 bases from V and 3 bases from J; bases unmatched to any gene: 5. This CDR3 has 13 amino acids. From germline, CDR1 is SNHLY and CDR2 FYNNEI. In DNA form, the CDR3 reads TGTGCCACCCAGGACAGGGCCAATCAGCCCCAGCATTTT. As protein: CATQDRANQPQHF. Full variable domain (remainder filled in from reference TRBV2 and TRBJ1-5): EPEVTQTPSHQVTQMGQEVILRCVPISNHLYFYWYRQILGQKVEFLVSFYNNEISEKSEIFDDQFSVERPDGSNFTLKIRSTKLEDSAMYFCATQDRANQPQHFGDGTRLSIL.

The CDR3 coding sequence is TGTGCCATCATGAATGGGACGACCTTGAATGAGCAGTTCTTC. This encodes CAIMNGTTLNEQFF. The J gene is TRBJ2-1, the V gene TRBV10-3; the D gene could be TRBD1 or TRBD2 (5 bases each). Germline V lookup: CDR1 ENHRY, CDR2 SYGVKD. The CDR3 contains 14 residues. V lost 7 bases to trimming and J lost 7 bases, with 17 bases between them.

The rearrangement joins TRBV9 to TRBJ2-1, with D unresolved. Looked up from germline, CDR1 is SGDLS and CDR2 is YYNGEE. V was trimmed by 3 bases and J by 0 bases, leaving 4 bases between them. The CDR3 is made up of 13 amino acids. This chain's CDR3 is CASSEDSYNEQFF. The DNA of the CDR3 is TGTGCCAGCAGCGAGGACTCCTACAATGAGCAGTTCTTC.

V usage is TRBV5-4 and J usage is TRBJ1-3; D gene uncertain. Germline V gene sequence: CDR1 SGHNT, CDR2 YYREEE (reference sequence). The V end lost 6 bases, the J end lost 7 bases, and 14 bases lay between the germline ends. The CDR3 is made up of 13 amino acids. The CDR3 DNA is TGTGCCAGCACCGACACCTGGGGTAACACCATATATTTT. It yields the protein CASTDTWGNTIYF.

The chain couples TRBV28 to TRBJ2-3, with D tentatively TRBD2 (6 bases). Trimming shortened V by 3 bases and J by 5 bases, and 9 bases separated the two germline ends. This CDR3 has 13 residues. Germline CDR1 reads MDHEN; CDR2 reads SYDVKM. The CDR3 bases are TGTGCCAGCAGTTTCCCCGGGGGAGATACGCAGTATTTT. Translated: CASSFPGGDTQYF. Combining the CDR3 with reference TRBV28 and TRBJ2-3 gives the whole variable domain DVKVTQSSRYLVKRTGEKVFLECVQDMDHENMFWYRQDPGLGLRLIYFSYDVKMKEKGDIPEGYSVSREKKERFSLILESASTNQTSMYLCASSFPGGDTQYFGPGTRLTVL.

The gene calls are TRBV27 and TRBJ1-1; D gene ambiguous. Germline CDR1 and CDR2: MNHEY and SMNVEV (reference sequence). CDR3 length: 14 amino acids. Deletions cut 7 bases from V and 1 base from J, with 13 bases between. DNA of the CDR3: TGTGCCAGCATTCCTTCGACCCAGAACACTGAAGCTTTCTTT. It codes for CASIPSTQNTEAFF.

The chain employs TRBV11-2 and TRBJ1-2, with D uncertain. V was clipped by 2 bases and J by 5 bases, with 15 bases between them. Germline CDR1 is SGHAT and CDR2 is FQNNGV. The CDR3 extends over 15 amino acids. As DNA, the CDR3 is TGTGCCAGCAGCTTATCGGACGGAATCGATTATGGCTACACCTTC. It translates to CASSLSDGIDYGYTF.

The V gene is TRBV7-3, the J gene TRBJ2-7; 10 bases match TRBD1. This CDR3 has 14 amino acids. Germline trimming cut 5 bases from V and 6 bases from J; bases unmatched to any gene: 7. Germline CDR1 reads SGHTA; CDR2 reads FQGTGA. The CDR3 DNA reads as TGTGCCAGCAGCCTGGACAGGGGGATTGGCGAGCAGTACTTC. Protein: CASSLDRGIGEQYF.

The rearrangement uses TRBV28 and TRBJ2-2; 8 bases match TRBD1. V shed 5 bases, J shed 9 bases, and the junction held 11 bases outside the gene matches. Germline V gene sequence: CDR1 MDHEN, CDR2 SYDVKM. The CDR3 length is 15 residues. The DNA for the CDR3 is TGTGCCAGCAGTACTCCCGGGACAGGTCTTTGGGAGCTGTTTTTT. The encoded protein is CASSTPGTGLWELFF.

This sequence joins TRBV30 and TRBJ2-5; TRBD2 matches at 7 bases. Germline CDR1 reads GTSNPN; CDR2 reads SVGIG (reference sequence). Trimming removed 4 bases from V and 5 bases from J; junction bases left unmatched: 4. The CDR3 contains 12 residues. Here the CDR3 reads CAWNGGVETQYF. The CDR3 DNA reads TGTGCCTGGAATGGGGGGGTGGAGACCCAGTACTTC.

The table lists this clone with a few counts. The chain is built from TRBV5-1 and TRBJ2-2, with 10 bases that match TRBD1. Germline V CDR1 and CDR2: SGHRS, YFSETQ. The junction had 7 bases not matched to a gene; V was cut back by 5 bases and J by 6 bases. This CDR3 is built from 15 residues. CDR3: CASSGGTGAPGELFF. Written as DNA, the CDR3 is TGCGCCAGCAGTGGTGGGACAGGGGCTCCCGGGGAGCTGTTTTTT.

The chain joins TRBV19 to TRBJ2-7; TRBD1 or TRBD2 may be the D gene (5 bases each). Germline CDR1 LNHDA, CDR2 SQIVND (reference sequence). V lost 7 bases, J lost 0 bases, and 13 bases lay in between. This CDR3 has 14 amino acids. The CDR3: CASNRGLSSYEQYF. The CDR3 DNA is TGTGCCAGTAATCGGGGCCTGAGCTCCTACGAGCAGTACTTC.

The V and J genes are TRBV10-3 and TRBJ1-1, with TRBD1 as a possible D gene (5 bases). Trimming shortened V by 10 bases and J by 1 base, and 22 bases separated the two germline ends. CDR1 and CDR2 from the germline V gene are ENHRY and SYGVKD. The CDR3 is made up of 16 amino acids. The CDR3 loop reads CATGGTLLSSNTEAFF. CDR3 coding DNA: TGTGCCACCGGAGGGACTTTACTCTCCTCGAACACTGAAGCTTTCTTT.

The chain joins TRBV9 to TRBJ2-1, with TRBD2 matching 11 bases. This CDR3 has 16 residues. V was pared by 4 bases and J by 8 bases, with 11 bases of the junction left unmatched. The germline gives CDR1 SGDLS, CDR2 YYNGEE. The CDR3 region is CASSLGWASGGYEQFF. As DNA, the CDR3 is TGTGCCAGCAGCCTAGGGTGGGCTAGCGGGGGGTATGAGCAGTTCTTC.